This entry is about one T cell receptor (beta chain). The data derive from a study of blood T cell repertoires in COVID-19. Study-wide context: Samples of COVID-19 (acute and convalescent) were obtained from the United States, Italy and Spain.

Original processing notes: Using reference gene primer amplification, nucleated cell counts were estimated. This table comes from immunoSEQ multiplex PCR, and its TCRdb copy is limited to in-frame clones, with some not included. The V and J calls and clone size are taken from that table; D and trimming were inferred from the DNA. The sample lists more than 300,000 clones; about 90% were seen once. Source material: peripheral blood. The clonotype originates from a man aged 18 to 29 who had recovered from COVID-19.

The CDR3 DNA sequence: TGTGCCAGCAGTTTATCGGCAGTGAACACTGAAGCTTTCTTT. This sequence encodes CASSLSAVNTEAFF. The V call is TRBV27, the J call TRBJ1-1; no clear D gene. V was cut by 0 bases and J by 0 bases, with 5 bases left in between. The length of the CDR3 is 14 residues. The germline CDR1 and CDR2 sequences are MNHEY and SMNVEV (reference sequence).